The sequence of this TCR beta chain was determined in a study of beta chain features in type 1 diabetes. Study-level information: Age, gender and cell yields were similar between patients and healthy donors.

Notes on the study in general: The naive, central memory and Treg TCRB repertoires showed an apparent similarity that was greater among patients than among healthy donors. Researchers caution that PCR might favor shorter templates, equally among patients and controls.

V was pared by 4 bases and J by 4 bases, with 10 bases between. The CDR3 totals 14 residues. Germline-derived CDR1 and CDR2 are LGHNA and YNFKEQ. With respect to this clone: Its antigen is unknown.

TCRB transcripts that were expressed got sequenced, as all of the isolated RNA had been reverse transcribed. Sequencing used immunoSEQ multiplex PCR; TCRdb keeps in-frame clones, though not all of them. The table includes about 900,000 clones, about a sixth detected once. The sample was naive CD4+ T cells from blood. The source of this sequence is a young woman in good health. This chain connects TRBV4-2 to TRBJ2-2; D is uncertain. The CDR3 region is CASSLYRGTGELFF. As DNA, the CDR3 is TGTGCCAGCAGCCTGTACAGAGGCACCGGGGAGCTGTTTTTT.